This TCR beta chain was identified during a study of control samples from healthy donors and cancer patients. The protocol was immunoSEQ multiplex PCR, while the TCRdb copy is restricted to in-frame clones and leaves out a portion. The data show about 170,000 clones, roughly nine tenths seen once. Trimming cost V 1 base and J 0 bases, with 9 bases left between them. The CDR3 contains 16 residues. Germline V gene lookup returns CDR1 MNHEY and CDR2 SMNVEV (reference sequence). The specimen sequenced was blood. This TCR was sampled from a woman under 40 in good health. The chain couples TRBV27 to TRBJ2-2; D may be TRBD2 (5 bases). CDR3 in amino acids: CASSLWAGANTGELFF. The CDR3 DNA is TGTGCCAGCAGTTTATGGGCGGGTGCGAACACCGGGGAGCTGTTTTTT.